The 24 T cell receptor beta chains below were found in one sample sequenced in a study of cytomegalovirus exposure and HLA in healthy donors. Use of 60 Vbeta and 13 Jbeta primers characterized the PCR. Measured with immunoSEQ multiplex PCR; TCRdb has only the in-frame clones, and not every one. The sample yields 99,000 or so clones, almost 70% seen once. The sequencing input was PBMCs. These receptors all stem from a man in his thirties or forties in good health and CMV-seronegative.

The V call is TRBV28, the J call TRBJ1-2, with D tentatively TRBD1 (5 bases). V gave up 8 bases and J gave up 3 bases, with 10 bases separating them. CDR1 and CDR2 from the germline V gene are MDHEN and SYDVKM. The CDR3 consists of 12 residues. The CDR3 coding sequence is TGTGCCAGCCGTCCGGGGGACTATGGCTACACCTTC. Translation gives CASRPGDYGYTF.

This clone was counted a few times. This chain joins TRBV13 and TRBJ1-3; 10 bases align to TRBD1. This CDR3 has 16 residues. The ends lost 1 base at V and 3 bases at J; junction bases unmatched: 3. CDR1 and CDR2 from the germline V gene are PRHDT and FYEKMQ (reference sequence). For the CDR3, the DNA is TGTGCCAGCAGCTTAGAGACAGGGGGCCGTGGAAACACCATATATTTT. Translation gives CASSLETGGRGNTIYF.

V usage is TRBV5-1 and J usage is TRBJ2-5; 12 bases align to TRBD2. The CDR3 runs to 17 residues. From germline, CDR1 is SGHRS and CDR2 YFSETQ. Unmatched junction bases numbered 11, after V lost 3 bases and J lost 5 bases. DNA for the CDR3: TGCGCCAGCAGCTCCGGAGGGCTAGCGGGAGGGCAGGAGACCCAGTACTTC. Its translation is CASSSGGLAGGQETQYF.

This sequence joins TRBV27 and TRBJ1-5; D is unresolved. This CDR3 has 15 amino acids. V lost 5 bases and J lost 5, with 16 bases in between. Germline lookup yields CDR1 MNHEY and CDR2 SMNVEV (reference sequence). CDR3 sequence: CASSPTLSGYQPQHF. CDR3 nucleotides: TGTGCCAGCAGTCCAACTCTTTCGGGGTATCAGCCCCAGCATTTT.

This chain links TRBV2 with TRBJ2-7; 11 nucleotides match TRBD2. The CDR3 extends over 14 amino acids. In germline, CDR1 is SNHLY, CDR2 FYNNEI. The junction had 7 bases not matched to a gene; V was cut back by 6 bases and J by 6 bases. The CDR3 sequence: CASSPGTSGAEQYF. CDR3 bases: TGTGCCAGCAGCCCGGGGACTAGCGGTGCCGAGCAGTACTTC.

The V call is TRBV7-8, the J call TRBJ1-1, with D uncertain. This CDR3 has 16 residues. Trimming cost V 4 bases and J 4 bases, with 19 bases left between them. Germline loops: CDR1 SGHVS, CDR2 FQNEAQ. CDR3: CASSSKFRGQLTEAFF. CDR3 nucleotide sequence: TGTGCCAGCAGCTCCAAGTTCAGAGGCCAGCTCACTGAAGCTTTCTTT.

This clone has more than one count but fewer than ten. The chain couples TRBV7-2 to TRBJ1-5, with D perhaps TRBD1 (6 bases). The CDR3 extends over 13 amino acids. Germline V lookup: CDR1 SGHTA, CDR2 FQGNSA. The V and J ends lost 3 bases and 4 bases respectively, with 7 bases between them. The CDR3 DNA sequence: TGTGCCAGCAGCTTGGACAGAAATCAGCCCCAGCATTTT. Encoded protein: CASSLDRNQPQHF.

This clone occurred a few times. The rearrangement uses TRBV30 and TRBJ1-5; D is possibly TRBD1 (6 bases). Germline lookup yields CDR1 GTSNPN and CDR2 SVGIG (reference sequence). Deletions cut 0 bases from V and 7 bases from J, with 10 bases between. The CDR3 spans 13 residues. The DNA for the CDR3 is TGTGCCTGGAGTGTACAGGGAGACCAGCCCCAGCATTTT. Residues: CAWSVQGDQPQHF.

This clone came up a few times. The gene calls are TRBV5-4 and TRBJ1-4; 7 bases map to TRBD1. Unmatched junction bases numbered 4, after V lost 4 bases and J lost 7 bases. Germline lookup yields CDR1 SGHNT and CDR2 YYREEE (reference sequence). The CDR3 loop spans 13 amino acids. Here the CDR3 reads CASSRQGGEKLFF. The CDR3 DNA reads as TGTGCCAGCAGCCGGCAGGGGGGTGAAAAACTGTTTTTT.

The gene calls are TRBV5-1 and TRBJ1-2; tentative D call: TRBD1 (5 bases). There are 16 residues in the CDR3. V lost 3 bases to trimming and J lost 2 bases, with 17 bases between them. Germline V gives CDR1 SGHRS, CDR2 YFSETQ. CDR3 protein: CASSSPRGRGNYGYTF. The CDR3 coding sequence is TGCGCCAGCAGCTCTCCAAGGGGACGGGGGAACTATGGCTACACCTTC.

This clone was detected only a few times. The CDR3: CASGLLGQDYGYTF. In DNA form, the CDR3 reads TGTGCTAGTGGTTTGCTGGGACAGGACTATGGCTACACCTTC. This chain uses TRBV12-5 with TRBJ1-2; TRBD1 agrees at 8 bases. The CDR3 is 14 residues long. The V gene end was trimmed by 2 bases and the J gene end by 3 bases; junction bases not matched to a gene: 2. Germline lookup yields CDR1 LGHNT and CDR2 FRNRAP.

The gene calls are TRBV11-2 and TRBJ1-2, with no clear D. V dropped 1 base and J dropped 7 bases, with 13 bases sitting between them. The V gene's germline CDR1 is SGHAT and CDR2 FQNNGV. The CDR3 consists of 14 residues. CDR3 DNA: TGTGCCAGCAGCTTAGGGAGCGGTTCTAGTGGCTACACCTTC. Amino acid sequence: CASSLGSGSSGYTF.

This CDR3 is CASRGISGSETQYF. CDR3 coding DNA: TGTGCCAGCAGGGGGATTTCTGGGAGTGAGACCCAGTACTTC. The chain is built from TRBV2 and TRBJ2-5, with D perhaps TRBD2 (5 bases). The V and J ends lost 6 bases and 5 bases respectively, with 16 bases between them. Germline CDR1 reads SNHLY; CDR2 reads FYNNEI. This CDR3 comprises 14 residues.

The V call is TRBV27, the J call TRBJ1-2; 7 nucleotides match TRBD1. Trimming at V came to 6 bases and at J to 8 bases, leaving 6 bases not matched to a gene. The CDR3 length is 12 residues. Germline loops: CDR1 MNHEY, CDR2 SMNVEV (reference sequence). CDR3 sequence reads: CASRDRVWGYTF. The DNA for the CDR3 is TGTGCCAGCAGAGACAGGGTTTGGGGCTACACCTTC.

This clone was seen only a few times. V gene TRBV7-9 combines with J gene TRBJ1-4; TRBD1 matches at 7 bases. CDR1 and CDR2 from the germline V gene are SEHNR and FQNEAQ (reference sequence). After removal of 5 bases from V and 0 bases from J, the junction contained 9 bases not matched to a gene. This CDR3 spans 17 amino acids. CDR3 nucleotide sequence: TGTGCCAGCAGCCGTTTAGGGGGCCGTCCAACTAATGAAAAACTGTTTTTT. It encodes CASSRLGGRPTNEKLFF.

The chain links TRBV7-8 to TRBJ2-3; TRBD2 matches 9 bases. The CDR3 is made up of 19 amino acids. Trimming removed 0 bases from V and 3 bases from J; junction bases left unmatched: 13. Germline CDR1 reads SGHVS; CDR2 reads FQNEAQ. CDR3 loop: CASSLAPLAVSGSTDTQYF. The DNA of the CDR3 is TGTGCCAGCAGCTTAGCGCCCCTGGCTGTTAGCGGGAGTACAGATACGCAGTATTTT.

This clone came up a few times. This CDR3 is CASSEAAGAHGYEQYF. DNA of the CDR3: TGTGCCAGCAGTGAAGCAGCAGGGGCCCATGGTTACGAGCAGTACTTC. The V gene is TRBV2, the J gene TRBJ2-7, with D possibly matching TRBD1 (6 bases). V was cut by 0 bases and J by 4 bases, with 16 bases left in between. The CDR3 runs 16 residues. Germline V gene lookup returns CDR1 SNHLY and CDR2 FYNNEI.

This clone was seen only a few times. Within the sample, other DNA sequences also encode this same CDR3. CDR3 in DNA: TGCGCCAGCAGCGAGGGGACAGGGGGAGAAAAACTGTTTTTT. Its translation is CASSEGTGGEKLFF. The chain carries TRBV5-1 and TRBJ1-4, with 11 bases fitting TRBD1. The germline gives CDR1 SGHRS, CDR2 YFSETQ. The CDR3 consists of 14 residues. Trimming cost V 4 bases and J 8 bases; bases outside gene matches: 4.

This clone was counted a few times. This chain links TRBV30 with TRBJ1-4, with 7 bases aligning to TRBD1. The length of the CDR3 is 18 residues. Germline assignment: CDR1 GTSNPN and CDR2 SVGIG (reference sequence). The junction had 11 bases not matched to a gene; V was cut back by 1 base and J by 0 bases. The CDR3 nucleotides read TGTGCCTGGAGTGGGACCGGGACAGCATATACAACTAATGAAAAACTGTTTTTT. It is translated as CAWSGTGTAYTTNEKLFF. Supplemented by reference TRBV30 and TRBJ1-4, the full variable domain reads SQTIHQWPATLVQPVGSPLSLECTVEGTSNPNLYWYRQAAGRGLQLLFYSVGIGQISSEVPQNLSASRPQDRQFILSSKKLLLSDSGFYLCAWSGTGTAYTTNEKLFFGSGTQLSVL.

This clone occurred a few times. V gene TRBV5-1 combines with J gene TRBJ1-5; TRBD1 aligns across 7 bases. The CDR3 is 14 residues long. Germline assignment: CDR1 SGHRS and CDR2 YFSETQ. Trimming cost V 0 bases and J 6 bases; bases outside gene matches: 3. The CDR3 here is CASSLGQGSQPQHF. As DNA, the CDR3 is TGCGCCAGCAGCTTGGGACAGGGAAGTCAGCCCCAGCATTTT.

V gene TRBV6-5 combines with J gene TRBJ1-4, with D tentatively TRBD1 (5 bases). Germline-derived CDR1 and CDR2 are MNHEY and SVGAGI. V was clipped by 3 bases and J by 7 bases, with 12 bases between them. CDR3 length: 14 amino acids. The CDR3 region is CASSYGGNREKLFF. CDR3 nucleotide sequence: TGTGCCAGCAGTTATGGGGGGAATCGTGAAAAACTGTTTTTT.

V is TRBV18 and J is TRBJ1-5, with TRBD1 identical over 11 bases. CDR3 length equals 14 residues. Germline lookup yields CDR1 KGHSH and CDR2 LQKENI. J was trimmed by 7 bases and V by 6 bases; bases with no gene match: 5. CDR3 in amino acids: CASSWTGGEQPQHF. In DNA form, the CDR3 reads TGTGCCAGCTCCTGGACAGGGGGCGAGCAGCCCCAGCATTTT.

This chain connects TRBV28 to TRBJ2-7; D gene uncertain. This CDR3 is built from 11 residues. Germline CDR1 is MDHEN and CDR2 is SYDVKM. V gave up 5 bases and J gave up 7 bases, with 9 bases separating them. CDR3 in DNA: TGTGCCAGCAGTGACTTCGCGGAGCAGTACTTC. Its protein product is CASSDFAEQYF.

The chain recombines TRBV7-9 with TRBJ2-1; D gene ambiguous. Germline V gene sequence: CDR1 SEHNR, CDR2 FQNEAQ (reference sequence). Trimming left V 1 base short and J 0 bases short, with 4 bases between. The CDR3 totals 14 residues. In DNA form, the CDR3 reads TGTGCCAGCAGCTTAGAACTCTCCTACAATGAGCAGTTCTTC. Its protein is CASSLELSYNEQFF.